The source of this T cell receptor (beta chain) is a study of shared clonotypes between healthy human individuals. Overall study findings and caveats: Non-shared clonotypes had lower generation probabilities than clonotypes shared by all four sorted-subset donors. The sharing of 5% to 5.5% of naive CD4 clonotypes was seen across several donors.

Trimming removed 6 bases at V and 0 bases at J, with 12 bases between. Germline-derived CDR1 and CDR2 are MNHEY and SMNVEV (reference sequence). The CDR3 is 14 residues long. On this clone: Its antigen is as yet unknown.

Sequencing was performed with immunoSEQ multiplex PCR; in TCRdb, only in-frame clones are kept and a portion is missing. The data show fewer than 2.5 million clones, over 85% seen once. The rearrangement links TRBV27 to TRBJ2-7, with D tentatively TRBD2 (5 bases). The sequence derives from a man younger than 30 in good health. Some clones in this sample may be carry-over from other donors' samples. The sequenced material came from naive CD4+ T cells from PBMCs. Subset specified: CD45RA+ positively selected. This CDR3 reads CASRRAGSSYEQYF. Written as DNA, the CDR3 is TGTGCCAGCAGGCGGGCAGGCAGCTCCTACGAGCAGTACTTC.